A selection of T cell receptor beta chains follows, all from one sample in a study of blood T cell repertoires in COVID-19. Only in-frame clones appear in the TCRdb table, and some are missing; sequencing was by immunoSEQ multiplex PCR. The data hold 100,000 or so clones, with 80% to 95% observed a single time. Sequenced: peripheral blood. These receptors all stem from a man in his fifties or sixties with acute or convalescent COVID-19. Each CDR3 is given with its conserved first and last residue. A D gene is named only where the DNA matches it firmly. Clone size appears in some rows only: once, few, many, or a class for an expanded clone.

size	V	J	D	CDR3	DNA
.	TRBV9	TRBJ2-1	TRBD2	CASSVGLAGVNNEQFF	TGTGCCAGCAGCGTAGGACTAGCGGGAGTCAACAATGAGCAGTTCTTC
.	TRBV7-8	TRBJ1-1	TRBD1	CASSYGQGNTEAFF	TGTGCCAGCAGCTATGGACAGGGGAACACTGAAGCTTTCTTT
.	TRBV5-1	TRBJ1-2	.	CASSFTGTHGYTF	TGCGCCAGCAGCTTTACAGGGACCCATGGCTACACCTTC
.	TRBV24-1	TRBJ2-1	TRBD2	CATSDSLADNEQFF	TGTGCCACCAGTGATTCGCTAGCGGACAATGAGCAGTTCTTC
.	TRBV6-5	TRBJ1-6	TRBD1	CASSPQGATSPLHF	TGTGCCAGCAGTCCCCAGGGGGCTACATCACCCCTCCACTTT
.	TRBV2	TRBJ1-1	TRBD1	CASRRDSGEAFF	TGTGCCAGCAGGCGGGACAGCGGTGAAGCTTTCTTT
.	TRBV19	TRBJ1-1	.	CASSMTGGNTEAFF	TGTGCCAGTAGTATGACGGGAGGTAACACTGAAGCTTTCTTT
.	TRBV3-1/TRBV3-2	TRBJ2-7	TRBD1	CASSHPRGPSYEQYF	TGTGCCAGCAGCCATCCCAGGGGGCCCTCCTACGAGCAGTACTTC
.	TRBV7-2	TRBJ2-1	TRBD2	CASSSSTSASSYNEQFF	TGTGCCAGCAGCTCCTCTACTAGCGCGAGCTCCTACAATGAGCAGTTCTTC
.	TRBV5-4	TRBJ1-1	.	CASSLSYRSNTEAFF	TGTGCCAGCAGCTTGTCGTATCGGAGTAACACTGAAGCTTTCTTT
.	TRBV25-1	TRBJ1-5	.	CASSRGNQPQHF	TGTGCCAGCAGCCGGGGCAATCAGCCCCAGCATTTT
.	TRBV15	TRBJ2-5	.	CATSRDPPSREETQYF	TGTGCCACCAGCAGAGATCCCCCCTCACGCGAAGAGACCCAGTACTTC
.	TRBV21-1	TRBJ2-6	.	CASSNGGVSAVETGANVLTF	TGTGCCAGCAGCAACGGAGGAGTATCGGCGGTTGAAACTGGGGCCAACGTCCTGACTTTC
few	TRBV5-1	TRBJ2-2	TRBD1	CASSFSAGGSGELFF	TGCGCCAGCAGCTTCTCGGCAGGGGGCTCCGGGGAGCTGTTTTTT
.	TRBV11-3	TRBJ2-2	.	CASSLVTETGELFF	TGTGCCAGCAGCTTAGTGACGGAGACCGGGGAGCTGTTTTTT
.	TRBV19	TRBJ2-1	.	CASSNGLPSEQFF	TGTGCCAGTAGTAATGGACTTCCGTCGGAGCAGTTCTTC
.	TRBV27	TRBJ2-2	TRBD2	CASSPGGVRAGELFF	TGTGCCAGCAGTCCCGGGGGGGTTAGGGCCGGGGAGCTGTTTTTT
.	TRBV5-1	TRBJ2-7	TRBD2	CASSLKMTSGFYEQYF	TGCGCCAGCAGCTTGAAAATGACTAGCGGCTTTTACGAGCAGTACTTC
.	TRBV19	TRBJ2-3	.	CASSRQTSSTDTQYF	TGTGCCAGTAGTAGACAGACCTCCAGCACAGATACGCAGTATTTT
.	TRBV18	TRBJ1-1	.	CASSPRAEMNTEAFF	TGTGCCAGCTCACCACGGGCAGAAATGAACACTGAAGCTTTCTTT
.	TRBV25-1	TRBJ2-1	TRBD2	CASSLAGDGEQFF	TGTGCCAGCAGTCTAGCGGGAGATGGGGAGCAGTTCTTC
.	TRBV19	TRBJ2-3	.	CASSISPGTFTDTQYF	TGTGCCAGTAGTATTTCTCCCGGGACTTTCACAGATACGCAGTATTTT
.	TRBV19	TRBJ1-5	TRBD1	CASNPGGYSNQPQHF	TGTGCCAGTAATCCAGGGGGATATAGCAATCAGCCCCAGCATTTT
.	TRBV13	TRBJ1-1	.	CASSLASQGYWKFTEAFF	TGTGCCAGCAGCTTAGCTTCGCAGGGGTATTGGAAGTTCACTGAAGCTTTCTTT
.	TRBV11-2	TRBJ2-2	.	CASSLGGIGINTGELFF	TGTGCCAGCAGCTTAGGCGGGATCGGGATAAACACCGGGGAGCTGTTTTTT
.	TRBV12-5	TRBJ2-3	.	CASGFPRDINTDTQYF	TGTGCTAGTGGTTTTCCCCGGGACATCAACACAGATACGCAGTATTTT
.	TRBV5-4	TRBJ1-2	TRBD1	CASSWGTGSLEGYTF	TGTGCCAGCAGCTGGGGGACAGGGAGTCTAGAAGGCTACACCTTC
.	TRBV27	TRBJ2-1	TRBD2	CASSAFSGSSYNEQFF	TGTGCCAGCAGTGCTTTCAGCGGGAGCTCCTACAATGAGCAGTTCTTC
.	TRBV19	TRBJ2-1	TRBD1	CASLPGQGVPYNEQFF	TGTGCCAGCCTTCCGGGACAGGGCGTACCCTACAATGAGCAGTTCTTC
.	TRBV10-3	TRBJ2-2	TRBD1	CAISESTGDTGELFF	TGTGCCATCAGTGAGTCGACAGGGGACACCGGGGAGCTGTTTTTT
.	TRBV21-1	TRBJ1-5	.	CASTSPDRGRIGNQPQHF	TGTGCCAGCACCTCCCCGGACAGGGGGCGAATTGGCAATCAGCCCCAGCATTTT
.	TRBV15	TRBJ2-2	.	CATSRDPGGRTGELFF	TGTGCCACCAGCAGAGATCCAGGAGGAAGGACCGGGGAGCTGTTTTTT
once	TRBV2	TRBJ2-5	TRBD2	CASRVGLAGGQETQYF	TGTGCCAGCAGGGTGGGACTAGCGGGGGGCCAAGAGACCCAGTACTTC
.	TRBV14	TRBJ2-1	.	CATSPGPRINEQFF	TGTGCCACCAGTCCAGGTCCGCGTATCAATGAGCAGTTCTTC
.	TRBV7-2	TRBJ1-6	.	CASSYRPDSSSPLHF	TGTGCCAGCAGCTACAGGCCGGACAGCAGTTCACCCCTCCACTTT
.	TRBV19	TRBJ1-3	TRBD1	CAARQGATGNTIYF	TGTGCCGCAAGACAGGGGGCAACTGGAAACACCATATATTTT